Described below is a single T cell receptor beta chain sequence and its context. The data were obtained in a study of blood T cell repertoires in COVID-19. Overall study context: Acute and convalescent COVID-19 samples came from the United States, Italy and Spain.

The CDR3 extends over 17 amino acids. The germline gives CDR1 SGHVS, CDR2 FQNEAQ. V was pared by 4 bases and J by 4 bases, with 23 bases between. In the authors' methods: By means of reference gene primer amplification, nucleated cell counts were estimated. Method: immunoSEQ multiplex PCR; TCRdb's copy keeps in-frame clones and lacks some. The V and J calls and clone size were taken over from that table, and D and trimming were inferred from the DNA. The table records about 130,000 clones, roughly 79% of them present only once. Input material: peripheral blood. The receptor was derived from an elderly man with acute or convalescent COVID-19. This rearrangement joins TRBV7-8 to TRBJ2-7; maybe TRBD2 (5 bases). For the CDR3, the DNA is TGTGCCAGCAGCTCAACAGCCGGGGTCTTAGCAGCGTACGAGCAGTACTTC. It encodes CASSSTAGVLAAYEQYF.